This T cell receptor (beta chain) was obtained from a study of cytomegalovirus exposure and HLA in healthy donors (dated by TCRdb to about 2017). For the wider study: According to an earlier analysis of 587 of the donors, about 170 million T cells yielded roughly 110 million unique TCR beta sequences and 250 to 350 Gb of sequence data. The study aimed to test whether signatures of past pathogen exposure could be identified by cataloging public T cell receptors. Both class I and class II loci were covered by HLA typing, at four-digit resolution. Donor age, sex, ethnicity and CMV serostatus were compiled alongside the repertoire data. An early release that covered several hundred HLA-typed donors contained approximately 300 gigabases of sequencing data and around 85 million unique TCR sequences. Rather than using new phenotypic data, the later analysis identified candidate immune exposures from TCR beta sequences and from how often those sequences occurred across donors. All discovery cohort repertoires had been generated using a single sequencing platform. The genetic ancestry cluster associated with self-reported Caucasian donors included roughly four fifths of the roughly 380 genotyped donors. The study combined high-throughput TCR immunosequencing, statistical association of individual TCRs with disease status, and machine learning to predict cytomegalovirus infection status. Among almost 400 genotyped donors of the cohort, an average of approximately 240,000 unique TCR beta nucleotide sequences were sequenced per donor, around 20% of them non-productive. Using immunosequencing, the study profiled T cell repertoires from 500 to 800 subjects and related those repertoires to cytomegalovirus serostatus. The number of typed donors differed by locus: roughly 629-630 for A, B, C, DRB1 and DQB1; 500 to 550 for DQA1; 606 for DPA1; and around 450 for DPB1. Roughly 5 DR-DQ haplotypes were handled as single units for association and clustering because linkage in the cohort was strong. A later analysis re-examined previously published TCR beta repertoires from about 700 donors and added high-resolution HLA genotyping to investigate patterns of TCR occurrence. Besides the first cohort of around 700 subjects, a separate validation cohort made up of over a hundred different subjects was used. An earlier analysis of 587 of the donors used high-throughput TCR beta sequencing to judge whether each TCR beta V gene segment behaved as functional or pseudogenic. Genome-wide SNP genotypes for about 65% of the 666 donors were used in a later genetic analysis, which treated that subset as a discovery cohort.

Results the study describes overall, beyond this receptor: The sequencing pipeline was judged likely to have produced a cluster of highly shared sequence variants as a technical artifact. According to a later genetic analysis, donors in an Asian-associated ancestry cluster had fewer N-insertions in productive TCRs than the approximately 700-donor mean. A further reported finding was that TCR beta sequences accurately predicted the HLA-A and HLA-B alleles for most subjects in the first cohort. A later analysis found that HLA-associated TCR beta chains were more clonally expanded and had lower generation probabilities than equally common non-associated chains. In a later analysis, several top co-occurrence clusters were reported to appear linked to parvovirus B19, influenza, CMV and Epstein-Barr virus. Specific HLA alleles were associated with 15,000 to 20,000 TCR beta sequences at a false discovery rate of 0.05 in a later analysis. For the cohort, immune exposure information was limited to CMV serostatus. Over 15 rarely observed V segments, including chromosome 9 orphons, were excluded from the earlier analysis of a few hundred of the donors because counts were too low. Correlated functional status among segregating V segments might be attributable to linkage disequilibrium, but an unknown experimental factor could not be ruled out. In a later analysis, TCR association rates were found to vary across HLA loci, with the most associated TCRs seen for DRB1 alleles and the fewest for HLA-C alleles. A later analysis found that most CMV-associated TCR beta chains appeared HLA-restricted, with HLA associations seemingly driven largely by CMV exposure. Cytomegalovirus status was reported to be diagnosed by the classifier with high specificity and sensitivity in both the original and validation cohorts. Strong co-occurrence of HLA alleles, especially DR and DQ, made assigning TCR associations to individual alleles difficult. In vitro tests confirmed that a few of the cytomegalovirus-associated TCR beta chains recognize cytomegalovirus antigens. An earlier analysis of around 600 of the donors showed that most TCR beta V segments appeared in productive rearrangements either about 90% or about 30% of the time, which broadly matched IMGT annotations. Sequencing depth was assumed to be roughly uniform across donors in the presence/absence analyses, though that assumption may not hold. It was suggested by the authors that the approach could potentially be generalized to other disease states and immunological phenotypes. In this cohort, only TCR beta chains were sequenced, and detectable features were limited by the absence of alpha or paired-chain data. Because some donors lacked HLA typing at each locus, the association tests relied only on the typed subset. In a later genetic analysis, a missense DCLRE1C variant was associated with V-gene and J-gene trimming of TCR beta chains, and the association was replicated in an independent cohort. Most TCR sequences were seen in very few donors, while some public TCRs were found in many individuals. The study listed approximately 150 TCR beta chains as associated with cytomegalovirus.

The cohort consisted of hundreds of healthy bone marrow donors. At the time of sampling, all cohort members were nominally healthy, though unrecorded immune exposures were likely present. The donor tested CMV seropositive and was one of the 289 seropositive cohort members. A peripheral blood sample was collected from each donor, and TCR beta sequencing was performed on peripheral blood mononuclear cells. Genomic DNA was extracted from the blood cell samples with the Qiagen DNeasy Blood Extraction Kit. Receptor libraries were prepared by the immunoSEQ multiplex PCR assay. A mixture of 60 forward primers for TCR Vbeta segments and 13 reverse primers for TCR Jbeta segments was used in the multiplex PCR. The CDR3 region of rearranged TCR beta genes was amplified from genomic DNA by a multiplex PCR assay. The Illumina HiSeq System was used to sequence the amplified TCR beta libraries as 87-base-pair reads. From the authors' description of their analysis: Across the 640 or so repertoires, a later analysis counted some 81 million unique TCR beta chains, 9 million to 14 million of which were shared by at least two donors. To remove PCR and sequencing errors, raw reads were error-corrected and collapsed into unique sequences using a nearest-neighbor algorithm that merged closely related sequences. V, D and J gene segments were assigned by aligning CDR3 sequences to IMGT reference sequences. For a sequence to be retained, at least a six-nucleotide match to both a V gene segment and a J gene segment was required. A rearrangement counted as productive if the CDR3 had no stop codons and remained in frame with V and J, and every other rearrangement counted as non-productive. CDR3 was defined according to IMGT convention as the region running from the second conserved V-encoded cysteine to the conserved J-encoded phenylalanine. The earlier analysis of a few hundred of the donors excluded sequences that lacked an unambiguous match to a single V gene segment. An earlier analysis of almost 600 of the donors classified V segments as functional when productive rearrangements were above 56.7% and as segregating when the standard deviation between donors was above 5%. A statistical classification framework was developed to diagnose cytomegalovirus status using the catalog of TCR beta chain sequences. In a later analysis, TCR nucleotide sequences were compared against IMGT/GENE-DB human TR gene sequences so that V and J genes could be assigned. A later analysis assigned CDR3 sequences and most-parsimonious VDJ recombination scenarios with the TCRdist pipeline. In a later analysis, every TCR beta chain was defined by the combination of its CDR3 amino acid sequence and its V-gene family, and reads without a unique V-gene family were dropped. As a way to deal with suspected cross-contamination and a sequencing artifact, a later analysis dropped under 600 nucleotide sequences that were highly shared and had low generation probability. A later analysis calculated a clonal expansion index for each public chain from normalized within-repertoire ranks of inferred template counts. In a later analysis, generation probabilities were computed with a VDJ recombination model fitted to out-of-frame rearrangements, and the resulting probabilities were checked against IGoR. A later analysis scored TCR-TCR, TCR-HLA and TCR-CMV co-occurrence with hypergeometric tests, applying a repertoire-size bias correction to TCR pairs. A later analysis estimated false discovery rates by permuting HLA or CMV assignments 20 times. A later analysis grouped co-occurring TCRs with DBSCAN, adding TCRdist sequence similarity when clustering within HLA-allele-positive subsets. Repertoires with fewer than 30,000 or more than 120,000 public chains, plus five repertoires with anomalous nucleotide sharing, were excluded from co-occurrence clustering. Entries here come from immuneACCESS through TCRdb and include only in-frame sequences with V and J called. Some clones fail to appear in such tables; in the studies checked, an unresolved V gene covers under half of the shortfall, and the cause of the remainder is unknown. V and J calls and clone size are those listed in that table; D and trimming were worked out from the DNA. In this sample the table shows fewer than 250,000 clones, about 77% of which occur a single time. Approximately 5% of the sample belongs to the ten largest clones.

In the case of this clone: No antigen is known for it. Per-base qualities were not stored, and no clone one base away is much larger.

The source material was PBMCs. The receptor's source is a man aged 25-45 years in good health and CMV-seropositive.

CDR3 sequence: CASTKRPGQGTYEQYF. The sequenced DNA: TGTGCCAGCACGAAACGGCCGGGACAGGGGACCTACGAGCAGTACTTC. The V and J genes are TRBV28 and TRBJ2-7; a stretch of 10 junction bases matches TRBD1. Trimming takes 7 bases off V and 2 bases off J; junction bases not matched to a gene: 11. The germline V gene supplies CDR1 MDHEN and CDR2 SYDVKM. Including the terminal cysteine and phenylalanine, the CDR3 comprises 16 residues. The only DNA kept is the CDR3, 48 bases in frame from the first base.